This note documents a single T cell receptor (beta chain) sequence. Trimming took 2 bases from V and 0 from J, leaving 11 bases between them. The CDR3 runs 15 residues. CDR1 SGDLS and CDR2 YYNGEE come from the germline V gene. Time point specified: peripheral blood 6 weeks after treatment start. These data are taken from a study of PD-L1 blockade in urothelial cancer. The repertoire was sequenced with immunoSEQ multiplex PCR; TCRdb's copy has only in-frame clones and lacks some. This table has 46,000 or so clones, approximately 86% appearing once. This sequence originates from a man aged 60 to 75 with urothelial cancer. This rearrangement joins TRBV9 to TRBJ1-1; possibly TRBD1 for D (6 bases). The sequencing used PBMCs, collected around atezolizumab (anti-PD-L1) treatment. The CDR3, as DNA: TGTGCCAGCAGCGTTACAGGGAGCATGAACACTGAAGCTTTCTTT. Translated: CASSVTGSMNTEAFF.